This T cell receptor (beta chain) derives from a study of T cell responses to AZD1222 COVID-19 vaccine. Study-wide results and caveats: Nearly half of spike-specific TCRs reportedly go after variant regions that carry no mutations. At baseline, seropositivity was found in only five or six AZD1222 recipients. The study found vaccine-associated CD4 TCRs spanning spike, dominant at 160-218 and 743-854.

For this clone: The target antigen is unknown.

The CDR3 runs to 12 residues. V was cut by 3 bases and J by 5 bases, with 7 bases left in between. CDR1 is MGHDK and CDR2 is SYGVNS in the germline V gene. The data were produced by immunoSEQ multiplex PCR, yet TCRdb's version contains in-frame clones alone and is incomplete. The sample shows about 160,000 clones, roughly 88% of them seen only once. The sample consisted of peripheral blood, taken 28 days after the second AZD1222 dose. The source is an adult who received the AZD1222 COVID-19 vaccine. The V gene is TRBV25-1, the J gene TRBJ1-2; D gene unclear. The CDR3 DNA sequence: TGTGCCAGCAGTGATCTCTCTTATGGCTACACCTTC. This encodes CASSDLSYGYTF.